In its sample, the clone carrying this T cell receptor (beta chain) was seen a few times. Its antigen is unknown. Every bit of the isolated RNA underwent reverse transcription, so sequencing read expressed TCRB transcripts. Assay: immunoSEQ multiplex PCR; the TCRdb copy retains only in-frame clones and omits some. The data show about 230,000 clones, 9.6% seen once. This sample was taken from a study of beta chain features in type 1 diabetes. The CDR3 is 15 amino acids. The germline V gene has CDR1 GTSNPN and CDR2 SVGIG (reference sequence). Trimming shortened V by 4 bases and J by 4 bases, and 19 bases separated the two germline ends. Notes on the study in general: Possibly, sequencing cDNA over-represented cells that had high TCR expression levels.

The clonotype originates from a woman younger than 35 in good health. The V call is TRBV30, the J call TRBJ1-2; D may be TRBD1 (6 bases). Source material: naive CD4+ T cells from blood. The CDR3 spells CAWTPTHRVGYGYTF. CDR3 bases: TGTGCCTGGACCCCGACCCACAGGGTGGGCTATGGCTACACCTTC.